These 8 T cell receptor beta chains were all obtained from the same sample, sequenced in a study of regulatory T cells in long-lasting Graves disease. Time point noted: persistent/refractory GD, antithyroid drugs over 5 years with positive TRAb. Making the TCR library involved RNA that had been extracted from PBMCs. Arm-PCR of CDR3 regions and iRepertoire HTBI primers were the basis on which TCR beta libraries were built. TCRdb analysed the multiplex PCR reads with MiXCR anew, one entry per CDR3 protein. The profile shows fewer than 400,000 distinct CDR3 sequences, around 20% of them singletons. The sequenced sample was peripheral blood mononuclear cells (PBMCs), obtained when the disease was refractory, from a patient treated with antithyroid drugs. These TCRs come from a female donor with Graves disease.

V gene TRBV12-3 or TRBV12-4 combines with J gene TRBJ1-2; D call uncertain. This CDR3 has 12 residues. V was clipped by 6 bases and J by 4 bases, with 9 bases between them. CDR3: CASRMLGYGYTF. CDR3 DNA sequence: TGTGCCAGCAGGATGTTGGGCTATGGCTACACCTTC.

The chain links TRBV12-3 or TRBV12-4 to TRBJ2-2; D is unresolved. This CDR3 comprises 14 residues. Trimming took off 7 bases at V and 0 bases at J, with 9 bases between the two ends. The chain's CDR3 is CASIPTANTGELFF. The CDR3 DNA reads as TGTGCCAGCATACCCACCGCGAACACCGGGGAGCTGTTTTTT.

This chain connects TRBV7-9 to TRBJ2-3; TRBD2 matches 12 bases. V trimming: 5 bases; J trimming: 3 bases; junction bases outside the gene matches: 6. Germline V gene data show CDR1 as SEHNR and CDR2 as FQNEAQ (reference sequence). The CDR3 spans 16 residues. The CDR3 sequence: CASSLASGGDTDTQYF. CDR3 in DNA: TGTGCCAGCAGCCTTGCTAGCGGGGGGGATACAGATACGCAGTATTTT.

The J gene is TRBJ1-6, the V gene TRBV28; D gene ambiguous. CDR3 length: 15 residues. Per germline, CDR1 MDHEN and CDR2 SYDVKM. The V end lost 10 bases, the J end lost 0 bases, and 13 bases lay between the germline ends. Here the CDR3 DNA reads TGTGCCACCCTAAGCCCCACCTCCTATAATTCACCCCTCCACTTT. Encoded protein: CATLSPTSYNSPLHF.

This clonotype was seen ten or more times. The chain employs TRBV28 and TRBJ1-5; TRBD1 aligns across 10 bases. Losses at the gene ends were 5 bases for V and 4 bases for J; bases not matched to a gene: 8. This CDR3 has 16 residues. Germline lookup yields CDR1 MDHEN and CDR2 SYDVKM. The DNA of the CDR3 is TGTGCCAGCAGTCCCCGTTGGACAGGGGGAAATCAGCCCCAGCATTTT. Translation gives CASSPRWTGGNQPQHF. Full variable domain (missing parts from reference TRBV28 and TRBJ1-5): DVKVTQSSRYLVKRTGEKVFLECVQDMDHENMFWYRQDPGLGLRLIYFSYDVKMKEKGDIPEGYSVSREKKERFSLILESASTNQTSMYLCASSPRWTGGNQPQHFGDGTRLSIL.

The V gene is TRBV28, the J gene TRBJ2-4, with 7 bases fitting TRBD2. V shed 6 bases, J shed 7 bases, and the junction held 6 bases outside the gene matches. The CDR3 is made up of 13 amino acids. Germline V gene data show CDR1 as MDHEN and CDR2 as SYDVKM. The CDR3 sequence is CASRGGGTNIQYF. As DNA, the CDR3 is TGTGCCAGCAGGGGGGGGGGAACCAACATTCAGTACTTC.

CDR3 DNA: TGTGCCAGCAGCTTTCTGGGGGGGGCCAACACTGAAGCTTTCTTT. Its protein product is CASSFLGGANTEAFF. The genes are TRBV5-6 and TRBJ1-1, with D perhaps TRBD1 (6 bases). Germline V CDR1 and CDR2: SGHDT, YYEEEE. Trimming removed 2 bases from V and 2 bases from J, with 13 bases in between. The CDR3 consists of 15 residues.

The chain is built from TRBV6-2 or TRBV6-3 and TRBJ1-1; D gene uncertain. The CDR3 sequence is 13 residues long. Trimming left V 2 bases short and J 4 bases short, with 8 bases between. Germline V CDR1 and CDR2: MNHEY, SVGEGT. The CDR3 is CASSYGQVTEAFF. CDR3 nucleotide sequence: TGTGCCAGCAGTTACGGTCAAGTCACTGAAGCTTTCTTT.